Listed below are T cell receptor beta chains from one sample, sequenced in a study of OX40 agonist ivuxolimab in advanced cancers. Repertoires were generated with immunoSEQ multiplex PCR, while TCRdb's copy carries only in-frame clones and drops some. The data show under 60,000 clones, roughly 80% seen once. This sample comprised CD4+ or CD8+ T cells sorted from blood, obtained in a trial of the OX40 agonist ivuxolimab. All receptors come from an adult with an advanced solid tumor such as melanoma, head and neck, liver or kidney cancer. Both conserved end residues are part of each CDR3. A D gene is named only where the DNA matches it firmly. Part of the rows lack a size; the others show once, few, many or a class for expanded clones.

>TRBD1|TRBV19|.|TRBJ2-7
TGTGCCAGTAGTACCTATCCGGGACAGGAGACGGTGCAGTACTTC
CASSTYPGQETVQYF
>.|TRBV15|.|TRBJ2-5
TGTGCCACCAGCAGAGGTCGGGACTCCCCCTCGGAGACCCAGTACTTC
CATSRGRDSPSETQYF
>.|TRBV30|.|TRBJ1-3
TGTGCCTGGAGTGTGGGATCTGGAAACACCATATATTTT
CAWSVGSGNTIYF
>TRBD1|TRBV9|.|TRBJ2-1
TGTGCCAGCAGCGTATCCGTCCCCGGACAGGATTCCTACAATGAGCAGTTCTTC
CASSVSVPGQDSYNEQFF
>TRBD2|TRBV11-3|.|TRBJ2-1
TGTGCCAGCAGCCCCACCGAAATCGGAACGGGAGGGCAGTTCTTC
CASSPTEIGTGGQFF
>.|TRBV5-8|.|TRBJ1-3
TGTGCCAGCAGCTCCGACACTGGAAACACCATATATTTT
CASSSDTGNTIYF
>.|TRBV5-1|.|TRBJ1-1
TGCGCCAGCAGCTTGTGGGGGACCCAAAAAACAAGTCTTGAAGCTTTCTTT
CASSLWGTQKTSLEAFF
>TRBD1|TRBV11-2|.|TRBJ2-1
TGTGCCAGCAGCCCCGACAGGGCCACCTACAATGAGCAGTTCTTC
CASSPDRATYNEQFF
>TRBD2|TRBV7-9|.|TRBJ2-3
TGTGCCAGCAGCGTTAGCGGGGGCCCGAACATGGAGCAGTATTTT
CASSVSGGPNMEQYF
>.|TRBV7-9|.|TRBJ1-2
TGTGCCAGCAGCTTAGGGGGGATTGATGGCTACACCTTC
CASSLGGIDGYTF
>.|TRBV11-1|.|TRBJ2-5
TGTGCCAGCAGCCCGACCTTCCAAGAGACCCAGTACTTC
CASSPTFQETQYF
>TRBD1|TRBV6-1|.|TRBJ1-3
TGTGCCAGCAATACAGGGGGCGGTTATGGAAACACCATATATTTT
CASNTGGGYGNTIYF
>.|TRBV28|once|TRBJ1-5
TGTGCCAGCAACTATGGGGATCAGCCCCAGCATTTT
CASNYGDQPQHF
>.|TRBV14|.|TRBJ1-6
TGTGCCAGCAGCCAAGCCCAGACGGATTTCTATTCACCCCTCCACTTT
CASSQAQTDFYSPLHF
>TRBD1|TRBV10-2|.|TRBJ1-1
TGCGCCAGCAGTGAGTCCTTCCCACCGGGACAGGGGTCCCCTGAAGCTTTCTTT
CASSESFPPGQGSPEAFF
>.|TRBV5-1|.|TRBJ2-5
TGCGCCAGCAGCCTGGGAGGGGGCTGGGAGACCCAGTACTTC
CASSLGGGWETQYF
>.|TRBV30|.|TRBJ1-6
TGTGCCTGGACCAGACCCTGGGGAGAGTCACCCCTCCACTTT
CAWTRPWGESPLHF
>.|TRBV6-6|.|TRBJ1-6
TGTGCCAGCAGTTTGGAGGATTCACCCCTCCACTTT
CASSLEDSPLHF